This TCR beta chain was identified during a study of regulatory T cells in long-lasting Graves disease. This clonotype appeared many times. Its antigen is as yet unknown. Investigators prepared the TCR beta libraries by applying iRepertoire HTBI primers and Arm-PCR of CDR3 regions. TCRdb independently ran MiXCR on the multiplex PCR reads; one entry per CDR3 protein. The sample records approximately 690,000 distinct CDR3 sequences, roughly 30% being singletons. Overall study results and limits: Favored gene segments in persistent disease were TRBV28, TRBJ1-2 and TRBJ2-5.

The CDR3 has 13 amino acids. The V and J ends lost 5 bases and 5 bases respectively, with 12 bases between them. Germline values: CDR1 MDHEN, CDR2 SYDVKM. Specified time point: persistent/refractory GD, antithyroid drugs over 5 years with positive TRAb. Scientists built the TCR library using RNA that was extracted from PBMCs. Criteria from the American Thyroid Association guidelines were applied to diagnose Graves' disease. The sample consisted of peripheral blood mononuclear cells (PBMCs), taken when the disease was refractory, from a patient treated with antithyroid drugs. The V and J genes are TRBV28 and TRBJ2-5; either TRBD1 or TRBD2 may fit D (6 bases each). This clonotype was sampled from a female donor with Graves disease. In DNA form, the CDR3 reads TGTGCCAGCAGTACCTCCGGGGGCGAGACCCAGTACTTC. It yields the protein CASSTSGGETQYF.